The 22 T cell receptor beta chains given below trace back to one sample, sequenced in a study of regulatory T cells in long-lasting Graves disease. Sample time point: newly diagnosed GD, antithyroid drugs for less than 3 months. PBMC-extracted RNA yielded the TCR library. According to the study, TCR beta libraries were built with iRepertoire HTBI primers and CDR3-region Arm-PCR. TCRdb called the multiplex PCR reads again in MiXCR, with one record for every CDR3 protein. Of 600,000 to 650,000 distinct CDR3 sequences in the sample, roughly 15% were seen once. These data also featured in a second study, about T cells in Graves' hyperthyroidism and ophthalmopathy.

Here the sequenced sample was peripheral blood mononuclear cells (PBMCs), taken at new diagnosis, from a patient treated with antithyroid drugs. These receptors were collected from a woman aged 25-40 years with Graves disease.

CDR3 residues: CASSRLPNTEAFF. CDR3 bases: TGTGCCAGCAGCCGATTGCCGAACACTGAAGCTTTCTTT. The chain couples TRBV12-3 or TRBV12-4 to TRBJ1-1; unclear D gene. V dropped 6 bases and J dropped 1 base, with 9 bases sitting between them. This CDR3 has 13 residues.

The rearrangement joins TRBV6-1 to TRBJ2-3; D not resolved. This CDR3 has 14 amino acids. Germline CDR1 MNHNS, CDR2 SASEGT. Trimming cost V 6 bases and J 3 bases, with 13 bases left between them. This chain's CDR3 is CASSRLKNTDTQYF. DNA for the CDR3: TGTGCCAGCAGCCGACTTAAGAATACAGATACGCAGTATTTT.

Details on this clonotype: This may stem from a read error, because a much larger clone lies one nucleotide away. This chain joins TRBV15 and TRBJ2-7; tentatively, D is TRBD2 (6 bases). This CDR3 is built from 14 residues. Looked up from germline, CDR1 is LNHNV and CDR2 is YYDKDF (reference sequence). This CDR3 is CATSRVETRFEEYF. The CDR3 bases are TGTGCCACCAGCAGAGTAGAGACTAGATTCGAGGAGTACTTC.

This clonotype has at least ten counts. The chain combines TRBV2 with TRBJ1-4; 7 bases are shared with TRBD1. This CDR3 has 14 residues. The V segment lost 5 bases and the J segment 7 bases; nucleotides outside the gene matches: 7. CDR1 and CDR2 (germline): SNHLY, FYNNEI. CDR3 sequence (DNA): TGTGCCAGCAGTCCTCAGGGGGATGTTGAAAAACTGTTTTTT. This codes for CASSPQGDVEKLFF.

This clonotype was seen at least ten times. This rearrangement joins TRBV30 to TRBJ2-1; 10 bases fit TRBD2. The CDR3 covers 16 residues. Losses at the gene ends were 2 bases for V and 7 bases for J; bases not matched to a gene: 11. Per the germline V gene, CDR1 is GTSNPN and CDR2 is SVGIG (reference sequence). Here the CDR3 reads CAWSTGGASGRNEQFF. CDR3 sequence (DNA): TGTGCCTGGAGTACTGGGGGAGCTAGCGGGAGAAATGAGCAGTTCTTC.

This clonotype has more than one count but fewer than ten. This sequence joins TRBV30 and TRBJ2-1; 14 bases are shared with TRBD2. The CDR3 length is 15 residues. CDR1 and CDR2 from the germline V gene are GTSNPN and SVGIG (reference sequence). With V trimmed by 3 bases and J by 12 bases, 10 bases remained unmatched. The CDR3 DNA is TGTGCCTGGAGCAAAGGACTAGCGGGAGGCTCAGTGCAGTTCTTC. Its protein product is CAWSKGLAGGSVQFF.

Ten or more counts support this clonotype. The gene calls are TRBV3-1 and TRBJ1-6, with no clear D. The CDR3 consists of 12 residues. Trimming pared 4 bases from V and 7 bases from J, leaving 5 bases between. Germline V gives CDR1 LGHDT, CDR2 YNNKEL (reference sequence). The CDR3 DNA reads as TGTGCCAGCAGCCCGCCCAATTCACCCCTCCACTTT. As protein: CASSPPNSPLHF.

This clonotype showed up many times. V usage is TRBV24-1 and J usage is TRBJ2-5, with 8 nucleotides matching TRBD2. CDR3 length: 15 residues. V lost 1 base and J lost 5; bases outside the gene matches: 5. The V gene's germline CDR1 is KGHDR and CDR2 SFDVKD. The CDR3 reads CATSDLGPSGETQYF. As DNA, the CDR3 is TGTGCCACCAGTGATTTAGGGCCTAGCGGGGAGACCCAGTACTTC.

This clonotype was seen a handful of times. The junction shows a germline mismatch at one end, possibly a read error. The rearrangement uses TRBV6-5 and TRBJ1-6; TRBD1 matches 8 bases. This CDR3 is built from 12 residues. Germline V gives CDR1 MNHEY, CDR2 SVGAGI. The CDR3 spells CASSYSTGATFF. For the CDR3, the DNA is TGTGCCAGCAGTTACTCGACAGGGGCGACCTTTTTT.

This clonotype was recorded at least ten times. The CDR3 nucleotides are TGCAGTGCTGGACCTATAGCGGGAGTGGAGACCCAGTACTTC. Protein sequence: CSAGPIAGVETQYF. The chain employs TRBV20-1 and TRBJ2-5, with 9 bases aligning to TRBD2. CDR3 length equals 14 residues. V trimming: 5 bases; J trimming: 5 bases; junction bases outside the gene matches: 9. From germline, CDR1 is DFQATT and CDR2 SNEGSKA (reference sequence).

This rearrangement joins TRBV5-6 to TRBJ1-2; D may be TRBD1 (5 bases). Germline V gives CDR1 SGHDT, CDR2 YYEEEE. The CDR3 runs 14 residues. V lost 5 bases and J lost 7, with 18 bases in between. CDR3 sequence reads: CASRTTGWWVGYTF. The DNA for the CDR3 is TGTGCCAGCAGAACCACAGGCTGGTGGGTTGGCTACACCTTC.

This clonotype was seen ten or more times. The chain employs TRBV7-9 and TRBJ2-1; no definite D call. The CDR3 is 13 amino acids. Per germline, CDR1 SEHNR and CDR2 FQNEAQ (reference sequence). V lost 1 base and J 6 bases, leaving 7 bases between the germline ends. CDR3 nucleotides: TGTGCCAGCAGCTTAGTGTCCCTCAATGAGCAGTTCTTC. It yields the protein CASSLVSLNEQFF.

For this clonotype: A clone one base away is much larger, so this may be a read error. The chain joins TRBV28 to TRBJ2-7; 8 bases fit TRBD1. Losses at the gene ends were 8 bases for V and 12 bases for J; bases not matched to a gene: 12. CDR1 and CDR2 from the germline V gene are MDHEN and SYDVKM. The CDR3 totals 12 residues. The CDR3 sequence: CASPSGGGKRYF. In DNA form, the CDR3 reads TGTGCCAGCCCATCAGGGGGCGGGAAGCGGTACTTC.

This clonotype was picked up a small number of times. This chain links TRBV4-1 with TRBJ1-2; possible D gene TRBD1, 5 bases. This CDR3 has 14 residues. CDR1 is MGHRA, CDR2 YSYEKL, per germline. V gave up 4 bases and J gave up 6 bases, with 15 bases separating them. The CDR3, as DNA: TGCGCCAGCAGCCTCAAGGACCAGGGCGATGGCTACACCTTC. The encoded protein is CASSLKDQGDGYTF.

This clonotype was picked up many times. V is TRBV12-3 or TRBV12-4 and J is TRBJ2-5; 10 bases line up with TRBD2. There are 14 residues in the CDR3. Trimming at V came to 1 base and at J to 6 bases, leaving 2 bases not matched to a gene. Here the CDR3 DNA reads TGTGCCAGCAGTTTAGAAGCGGGGGGGCAGACCCAGTACTTC. This sequence encodes CASSLEAGGQTQYF.

This clonotype was recorded at least ten times. The gene calls are TRBV12-3 or TRBV12-4 and TRBJ2-7; 10 bases line up with TRBD2. V dropped 5 bases and J dropped 13; count of bases not matched to a gene: 8. The CDR3 loop spans 12 amino acids. CDR3 DNA: TGTGCCAGCAGTCTGTCTAGCGGGAGTCTTTACTTC. Amino acids: CASSLSSGSLYF.

To note about this clonotype: Given a far larger clone just one base away, this is likely a sequencing read error. J is TRBJ2-3 and V is TRBV5-8, with D perhaps being TRBD1 or TRBD2 (6 bases each). Matching the DNA end better, TRBJ2-7 makes the J call doubtful. CDR3 length equals 14 residues. From germline, CDR1 is SGHTS and CDR2 YDEGEE. CDR3 protein: CASIFGGRGYEQYF. The CDR3 DNA sequence: TGTGCCAGCATTTTCGGGGGCAGGGGTTACGAGCAGTACTTC.

The chain recombines TRBV9 with TRBJ2-7; D gene ambiguous. CDR3 length: 14 residues. Germline-derived CDR1 and CDR2 are SGDLS and YYNGEE. The V gene lost 0 bases and the J gene lost 6 bases, with 13 bases spanning the gap. The CDR3 sequence is CASSVAPFLGEQYF. The CDR3, as DNA: TGTGCCAGCAGCGTAGCCCCTTTTTTAGGCGAGCAGTACTTC.

This clonotype appeared a few times. The chain employs TRBV20-1 and TRBJ1-3; D possibly corresponds to TRBD1 (5 bases). The V end was cut by 2 bases, the J end by 2 bases, with 16 bases between. CDR3 length: 16 amino acids. Per the germline V gene, CDR1 is DFQATT and CDR2 is SNEGSKA (reference sequence). CDR3 in amino acids: CSARKYGGSAGNTIYF. The CDR3 bases are TGCAGTGCTAGAAAATATGGGGGTTCGGCTGGAAACACCATATATTTT.

V and J are TRBV20-1 and TRBJ1-6; D not resolved. Germline CDR1 reads DFQATT; CDR2 reads SNEGSKA (reference sequence). The CDR3 extends over 15 amino acids. Trimming took off 4 bases at V and 2 bases at J, with 12 bases between the two ends. The CDR3 reads CSAMVDGTYNSPLHF. For the CDR3, the DNA is TGCAGTGCTATGGTGGACGGAACCTATAATTCACCCCTCCACTTT.

This clonotype appeared many times. The chain has TRBV12-3 or TRBV12-4 and TRBJ2-2; D gene unclear. The CDR3 is made up of 14 amino acids. V was pared by 1 base and J by 0 bases, with 3 bases between. The chain's CDR3 is CASSLVPNTGELFF. DNA of the CDR3: TGTGCCAGCAGTTTAGTACCGAACACCGGGGAGCTGTTTTTT.

This clonotype was counted between two and nine times. The J gene is TRBJ2-2, the V gene TRBV11-3; D possibly corresponds to TRBD1 (6 bases). The CDR3 sequence is 15 residues long. Trimming removed 5 bases from V and 0 bases from J, with 10 bases in between. Per germline, CDR1 SGHNT and CDR2 YENEEA. CDR3 sequence: CASSPGHTNTGELFF. Here the CDR3 DNA reads TGTGCCAGCAGCCCGGGACATACGAACACCGGGGAGCTGTTTTTT.